This T cell receptor beta chain was recorded in a study of cytomegalovirus exposure and HLA in healthy donors. PCR employed 60 Vbeta and 13 Jbeta primers. Assay used: immunoSEQ multiplex PCR; TCRdb lists only in-frame clones, some missing. Here the sample spans 100,000 to 150,000 clones, about 73% being singletons. While unrecorded immune exposures were likely, the donors were nominally healthy when sampled. The sequence was obtained from a woman aged 40 to 55 in good health and CMV-seropositive. The source material was PBMCs.

CDR3 DNA: TGCAGTGCTTCAGGGGTTTACACCTTC. Its translation: CSASGVYTF. The chain recombines TRBV20-1 with TRBJ1-2; D may be TRBD1 (6 bases). Trimming took off 5 bases at V and 11 bases at J, with 9 bases between the two ends. Germline assignment: CDR1 DFQATT and CDR2 SNEGSKA (reference sequence). There are 9 residues in the CDR3.